This T cell receptor beta chain was recorded in a study of a mutant IDH1 vaccine in newly diagnosed glioma. On the study more broadly: Males made up about 62% and females 37.5% of treated patients, whose mean age was approximately 44 years. Earlier therapy was either radiotherapy, temozolomide, or both, and most got both.

About this clone itself: Its antigen remains unknown.

Notes on the study in general: Immune responses induced by vaccination arose in 90% to 95% of the patients. Changes in the top peripheral T cell clonotypes seemingly had no bearing on pseudoprogression.

The time point: baseline, week 1 (first vaccination visit). Noted treatment: pre-vaccination baseline after standard-of-care therapy. CDR1 and CDR2 (germline): SNHLY, FYNNEI. This CDR3 is built from 13 residues. Between the trimmed V and J ends, which lost 7 bases and 4 bases, there was a span of 11 bases. Here immunoSEQ multiplex PCR was the method, and the copy in TCRdb shows in-frame clones only, minus some. The sample lists about 20,000 clones, about 85% occurring once. This specimen consisted of PBMCs, obtained from a glioma patient treated with radiotherapy, temozolomide or both. The sequence came from a man in his forties with glioma. The chain couples TRBV2 to TRBJ1-3; D is undetermined. Here the CDR3 reads CASTPSSGNTIYF. The CDR3 coding sequence is TGTGCCAGCACCCCGAGTTCAGGAAACACCATATATTTT.